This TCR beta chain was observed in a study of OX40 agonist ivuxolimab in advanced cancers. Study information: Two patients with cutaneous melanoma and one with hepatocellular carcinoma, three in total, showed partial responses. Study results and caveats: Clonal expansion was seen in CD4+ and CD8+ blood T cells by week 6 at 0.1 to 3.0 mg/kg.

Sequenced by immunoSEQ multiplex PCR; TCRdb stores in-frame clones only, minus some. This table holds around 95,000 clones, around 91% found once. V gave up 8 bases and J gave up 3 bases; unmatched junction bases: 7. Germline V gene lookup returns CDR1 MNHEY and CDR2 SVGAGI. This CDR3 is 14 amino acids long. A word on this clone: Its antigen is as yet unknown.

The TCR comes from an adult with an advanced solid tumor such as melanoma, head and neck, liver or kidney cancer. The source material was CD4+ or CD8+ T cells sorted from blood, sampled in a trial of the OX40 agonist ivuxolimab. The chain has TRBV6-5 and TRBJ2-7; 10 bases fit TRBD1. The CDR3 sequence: CASRSGTGDYEQYF. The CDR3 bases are TGTGCCAGCCGGTCCGGGACAGGGGACTACGAGCAGTACTTC.